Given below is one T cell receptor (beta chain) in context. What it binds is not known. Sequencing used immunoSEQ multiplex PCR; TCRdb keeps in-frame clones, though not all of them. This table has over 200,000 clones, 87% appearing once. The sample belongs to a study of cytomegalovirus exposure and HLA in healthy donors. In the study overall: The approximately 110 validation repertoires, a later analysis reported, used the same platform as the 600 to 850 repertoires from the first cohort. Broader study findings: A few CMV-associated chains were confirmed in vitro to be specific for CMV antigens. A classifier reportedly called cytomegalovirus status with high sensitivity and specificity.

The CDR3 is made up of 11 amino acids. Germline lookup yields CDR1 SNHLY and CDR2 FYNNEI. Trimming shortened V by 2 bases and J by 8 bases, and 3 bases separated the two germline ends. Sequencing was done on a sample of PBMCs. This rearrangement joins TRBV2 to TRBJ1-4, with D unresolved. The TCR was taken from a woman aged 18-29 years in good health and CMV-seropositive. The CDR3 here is CASSELEKLFF. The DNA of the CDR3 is TGTGCCAGCAGTGAACTCGAAAAACTGTTTTTT.